The present TCR beta chain was sequenced within a study of post-analysis software for immune sequencing data. Study information: Courses of disease covered relapsing-remitting, secondary progressive and progressive-relapsing multiple sclerosis.

Trimming cost V 2 bases and J 3 bases, with 7 bases left between them. The length of the CDR3 is 13 residues. Per the germline V gene, CDR1 is ENHRY and CDR2 is SYGVKD. TCR beta libraries were prepared from cDNA with unique molecular identifiers. Hundreds of thousands of cDNA molecules came from about 1 to 10 million T cells. Via MiXCR, TCRdb re-called the PCR reads, giving one row per CDR3 protein. The repertoire has fewer than 900,000 distinct CDR3 sequences, about 45% of them found once; the top ten carry roughly 5.2%. The sample holds a few counts of this clonotype. What it binds is unknown. Findings of the study overall: Analysis by F measure revealed that same-batch samples clustered strongly together. Patients carried five TRBV segments more frequently than controls did, and TRBV5-6, TRBV5-1 and TRBV20-1 were among them. Compared against controls, patients with multiple sclerosis displayed significantly lower normalized Chao1 diversity.

The rearrangement joins TRBV10-3 to TRBJ1-2, with a weak D call TRBD1 (5 bases). Sequenced: blood. This receptor was identified in a girl aged 5 to 17 with multiple sclerosis. CDR3 protein: CAISERGDYGYTF. CDR3 nucleotides: TGTGCCATCAGTGAGAGGGGAGACTATGGCTACACCTTC.